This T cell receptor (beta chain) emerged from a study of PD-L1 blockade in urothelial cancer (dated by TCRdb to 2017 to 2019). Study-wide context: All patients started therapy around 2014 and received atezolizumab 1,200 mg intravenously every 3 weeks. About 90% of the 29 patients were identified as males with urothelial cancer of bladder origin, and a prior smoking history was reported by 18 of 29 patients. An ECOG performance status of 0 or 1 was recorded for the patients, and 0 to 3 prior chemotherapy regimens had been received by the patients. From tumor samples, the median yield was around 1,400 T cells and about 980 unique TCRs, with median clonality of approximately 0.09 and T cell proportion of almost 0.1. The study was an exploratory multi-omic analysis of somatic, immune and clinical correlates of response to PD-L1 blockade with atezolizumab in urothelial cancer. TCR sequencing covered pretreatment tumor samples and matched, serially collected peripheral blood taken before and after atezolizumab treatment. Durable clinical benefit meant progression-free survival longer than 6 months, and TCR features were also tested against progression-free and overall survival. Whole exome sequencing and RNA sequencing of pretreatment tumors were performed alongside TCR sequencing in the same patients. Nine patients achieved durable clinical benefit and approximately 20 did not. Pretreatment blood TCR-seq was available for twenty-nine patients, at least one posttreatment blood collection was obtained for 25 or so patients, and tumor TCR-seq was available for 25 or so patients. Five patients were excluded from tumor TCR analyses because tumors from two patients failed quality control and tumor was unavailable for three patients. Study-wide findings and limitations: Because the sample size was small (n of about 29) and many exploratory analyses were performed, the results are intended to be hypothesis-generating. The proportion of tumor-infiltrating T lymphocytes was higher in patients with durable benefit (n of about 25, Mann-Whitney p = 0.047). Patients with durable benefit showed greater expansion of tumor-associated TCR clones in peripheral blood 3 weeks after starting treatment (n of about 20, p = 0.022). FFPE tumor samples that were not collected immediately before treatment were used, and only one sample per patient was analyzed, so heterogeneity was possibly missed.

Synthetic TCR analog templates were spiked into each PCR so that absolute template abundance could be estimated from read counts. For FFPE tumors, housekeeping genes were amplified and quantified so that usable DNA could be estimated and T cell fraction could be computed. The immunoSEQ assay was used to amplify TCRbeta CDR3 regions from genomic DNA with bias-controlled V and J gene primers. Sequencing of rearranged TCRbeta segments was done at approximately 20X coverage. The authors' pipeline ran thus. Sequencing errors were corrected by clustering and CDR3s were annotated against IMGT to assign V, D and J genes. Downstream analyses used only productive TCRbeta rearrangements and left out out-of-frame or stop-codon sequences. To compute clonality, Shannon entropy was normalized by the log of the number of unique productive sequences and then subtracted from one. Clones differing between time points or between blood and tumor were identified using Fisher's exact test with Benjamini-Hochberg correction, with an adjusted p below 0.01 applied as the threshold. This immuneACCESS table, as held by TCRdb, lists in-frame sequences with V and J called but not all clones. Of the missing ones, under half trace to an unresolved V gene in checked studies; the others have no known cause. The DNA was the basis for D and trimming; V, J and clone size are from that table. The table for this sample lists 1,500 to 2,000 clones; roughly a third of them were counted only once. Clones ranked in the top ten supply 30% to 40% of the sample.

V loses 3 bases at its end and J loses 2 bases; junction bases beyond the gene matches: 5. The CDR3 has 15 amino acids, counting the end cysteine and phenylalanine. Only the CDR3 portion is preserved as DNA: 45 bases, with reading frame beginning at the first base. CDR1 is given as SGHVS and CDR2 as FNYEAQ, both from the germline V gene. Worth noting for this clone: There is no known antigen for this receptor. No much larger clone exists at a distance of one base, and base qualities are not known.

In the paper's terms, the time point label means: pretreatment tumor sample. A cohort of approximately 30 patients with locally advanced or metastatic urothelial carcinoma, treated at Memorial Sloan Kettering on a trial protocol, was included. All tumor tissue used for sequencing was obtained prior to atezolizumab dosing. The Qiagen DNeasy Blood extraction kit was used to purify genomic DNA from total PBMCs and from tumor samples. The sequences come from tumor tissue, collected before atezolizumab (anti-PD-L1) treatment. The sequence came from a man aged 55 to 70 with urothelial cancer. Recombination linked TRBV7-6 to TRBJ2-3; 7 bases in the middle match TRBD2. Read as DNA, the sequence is TGTGCCAGCAGCTTCCGGCGGGGGTCCACAGATACGCAGTATTTT. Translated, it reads CASSFRRGSTDTQYF.